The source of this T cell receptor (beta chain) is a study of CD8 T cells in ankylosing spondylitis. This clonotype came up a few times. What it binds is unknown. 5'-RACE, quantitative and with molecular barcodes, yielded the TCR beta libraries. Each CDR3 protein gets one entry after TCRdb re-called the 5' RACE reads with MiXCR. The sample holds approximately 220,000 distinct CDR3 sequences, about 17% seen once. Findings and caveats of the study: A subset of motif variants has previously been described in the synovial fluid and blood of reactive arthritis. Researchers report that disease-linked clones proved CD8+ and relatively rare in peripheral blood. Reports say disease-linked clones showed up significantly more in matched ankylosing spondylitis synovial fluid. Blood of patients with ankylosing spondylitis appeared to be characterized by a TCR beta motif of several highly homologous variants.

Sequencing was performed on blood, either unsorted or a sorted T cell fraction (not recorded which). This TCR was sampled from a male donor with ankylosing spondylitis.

The CDR3 coding sequence is TGTGCCAGCAGCCAAGGGACTGGAGTGGAGACCCAGTACTTC. Amino acids: CASSQGTGVETQYF. The rearrangement links TRBV3-1 to TRBJ2-5, with D maybe TRBD2 (5 bases). With 1 base removed from V and 5 bases from J, the gap between germline ends came to 11 bases. CDR3 length: 14 amino acids. Germline V gene data show CDR1 as LGHDT and CDR2 as YNNKEL (reference sequence).